This is a list of T cell receptor beta chains from one sample in a study of Ad26.COV2.S vaccination and SARS-CoV-2 variants. The assay was immunoSEQ multiplex PCR, and TCRdb's table has in-frame clones only and misses some. The table includes approximately 420,000 clones, more than 75% detected once. Here the sequenced sample was peripheral blood, taken in a trial of Ad26.COV2.S vaccine versus placebo. Receptor source: a person aged 18-65 years who received the Ad26.COV2.S COVID-19 vaccine or a placebo. The CDR3 runs from the conserved cysteine through the conserved F or W. D genes are given only for firm matches. Expanded clones are given a class, and other clones once, few, many or no size at all.

j_gene: TRBJ2-2; abundance: NA; v_gene: TRBV12-5; d_gene: TRBD2; CDR3aa: CASGLVLGGADTGELFF; CDR3nt: TGTGCTAGTGGTTTGGTACTCGGGGGGGCAGACACCGGGGAGCTGTTTTTT
j_gene: TRBJ2-7; abundance: NA; v_gene: TRBV5-1; d_gene: TRBD2; CDR3aa: CASSLDLAGPSSYEQYF; CDR3nt: TGCGCCAGCAGCTTGGATCTAGCGGGCCCGAGCTCCTACGAGCAGTACTTC
j_gene: TRBJ2-3; abundance: NA; v_gene: TRBV5-1; d_gene: TRBD1; CDR3aa: CASSSGTGGRDTQYF; CDR3nt: TGCGCCAGCAGCTCTGGGACAGGGGGCAGAGATACGCAGTATTTT
j_gene: TRBJ2-1; abundance: NA; v_gene: TRBV6-5; d_gene: TRBD2; CDR3aa: CASSYELAGGNEQFF; CDR3nt: TGTGCCAGCAGTTACGAACTAGCGGGGGGCAATGAGCAGTTCTTC
j_gene: TRBJ1-2; abundance: NA; v_gene: TRBV6-5; d_gene: NA; CDR3aa: CASSYRGRGGYTF; CDR3nt: TGTGCCAGCAGTTACCGGGGGCGAGGGGGCTACACCTTC
j_gene: TRBJ2-7; abundance: NA; v_gene: TRBV2; d_gene: TRBD2; CDR3aa: CASIAGAYEQYF; CDR3nt: TGTGCCAGCATAGCGGGGGCCTACGAGCAGTACTTC
j_gene: TRBJ2-3; abundance: many; v_gene: TRBV7-7; d_gene: TRBD2; CDR3aa: CASSPSTGTSGDTDTQYF; CDR3nt: TGTGCCAGCAGCCCCTCCACCGGGACTAGCGGGGACACAGATACGCAGTATTTT
j_gene: TRBJ2-5; abundance: NA; v_gene: TRBV6-6; d_gene: NA; CDR3aa: CATHGTAQETQYF; CDR3nt: TGTGCCACCCACGGGACGGCCCAAGAGACCCAGTACTTC
j_gene: TRBJ2-5; abundance: NA; v_gene: TRBV19; d_gene: NA; CDR3aa: CASSINLGEQETQYF; CDR3nt: TGTGCCAGTAGTATAAATCTGGGGGAACAAGAGACCCAGTACTTC
j_gene: TRBJ2-5; abundance: NA; v_gene: TRBV20-1; d_gene: NA; CDR3aa: CSANAEETQYF; CDR3nt: TGCAGTGCGAATGCGGAAGAGACCCAGTACTTC